The sequence of this T cell receptor (beta chain) was determined in a study of blood T cell repertoires in COVID-19. On the study more broadly: T cells, B-cell-depleted T cells, or PBMCs supplied cDNA or gDNA.

Germline V gene data show CDR1 as LGHNA and CDR2 as YNFKEQ. The CDR3 runs to 15 residues. Losses at the gene ends were 0 bases for V and 7 bases for J; bases not matched to a gene: 5. As handled by the study authors: From reference gene primer amplification, estimates of nucleated cell counts were derived. Using immunoSEQ multiplex PCR, the repertoire was profiled, and TCRdb retains in-frame clones only, with some absent. V, J and clone size are those of that table, while D and trimming were read from the DNA. The repertoire has tens of thousands of clones, approximately 90% of them found once; the top ten carry under 6.5%.

The chain carries TRBV4-2 and TRBJ2-1; TRBD2 agrees at 8 bases. Input material: peripheral blood. The TCR comes from a woman older than 75 with active COVID-19. The CDR3 sequence: CASSQDGTSMNEQFF. In nucleotides, the CDR3 is TGTGCCAGCAGCCAAGACGGGACTAGTATGAATGAGCAGTTCTTC.